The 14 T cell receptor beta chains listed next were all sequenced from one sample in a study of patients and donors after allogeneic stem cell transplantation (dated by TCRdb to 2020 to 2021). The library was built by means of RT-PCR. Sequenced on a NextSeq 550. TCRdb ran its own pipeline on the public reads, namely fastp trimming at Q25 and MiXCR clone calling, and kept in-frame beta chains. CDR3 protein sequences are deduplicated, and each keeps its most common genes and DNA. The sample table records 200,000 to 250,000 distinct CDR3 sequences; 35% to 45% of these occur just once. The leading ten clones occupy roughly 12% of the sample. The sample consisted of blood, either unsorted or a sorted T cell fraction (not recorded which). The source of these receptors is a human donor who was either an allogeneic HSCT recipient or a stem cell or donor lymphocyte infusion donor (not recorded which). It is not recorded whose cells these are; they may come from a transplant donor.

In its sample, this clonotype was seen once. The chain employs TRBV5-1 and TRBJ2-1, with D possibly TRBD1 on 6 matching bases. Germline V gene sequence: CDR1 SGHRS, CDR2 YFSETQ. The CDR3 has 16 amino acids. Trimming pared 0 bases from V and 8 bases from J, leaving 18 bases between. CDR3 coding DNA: TGCGCCAGCAGCTTGGACCCGGGTCCAGGGGTCCATGAGCAGTTCTTC. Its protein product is CASSLDPGPGVHEQFF.

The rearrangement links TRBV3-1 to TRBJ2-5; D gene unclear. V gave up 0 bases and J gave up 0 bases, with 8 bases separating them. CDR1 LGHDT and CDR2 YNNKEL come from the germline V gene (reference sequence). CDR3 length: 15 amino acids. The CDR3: CASSQENSYQETQYF. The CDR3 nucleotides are TGTGCCAGCAGCCAAGAAAACAGTTACCAAGAGACCCAGTACTTC.

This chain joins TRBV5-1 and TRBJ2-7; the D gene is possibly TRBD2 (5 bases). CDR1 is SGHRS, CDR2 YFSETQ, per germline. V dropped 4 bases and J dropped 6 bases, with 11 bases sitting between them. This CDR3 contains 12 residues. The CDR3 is CASSHTRAEQYF. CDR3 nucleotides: TGCGCCAGCAGCCATACGAGGGCCGAGCAGTACTTC.

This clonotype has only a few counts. Written as DNA, the CDR3 is TGTGCCAGCAGTTATGGCCCATCCCTCCACTTT. Its protein is CASSYGPSLHF. The rearrangement uses TRBV12-3 or TRBV12-4 and TRBJ1-6; no definite D call. The CDR3 runs 11 residues. V lost 4 bases, J lost 14 bases, and 9 bases lay in between.

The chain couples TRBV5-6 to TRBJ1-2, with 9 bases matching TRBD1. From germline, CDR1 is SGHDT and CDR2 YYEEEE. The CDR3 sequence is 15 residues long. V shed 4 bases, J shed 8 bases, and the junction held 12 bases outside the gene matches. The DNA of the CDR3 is TGTGCCAGCAGCCATGGGGACAGGGTTTCTAGGGGCTACACCTTC. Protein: CASSHGDRVSRGYTF.

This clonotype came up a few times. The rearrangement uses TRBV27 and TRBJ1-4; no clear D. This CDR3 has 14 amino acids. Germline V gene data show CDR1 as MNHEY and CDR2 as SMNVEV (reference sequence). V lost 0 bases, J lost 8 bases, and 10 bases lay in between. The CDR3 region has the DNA TGTGCCAGCAGTTTATCGGCAGCTGGAGAAAAACTGTTTTTT. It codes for CASSLSAAGEKLFF.

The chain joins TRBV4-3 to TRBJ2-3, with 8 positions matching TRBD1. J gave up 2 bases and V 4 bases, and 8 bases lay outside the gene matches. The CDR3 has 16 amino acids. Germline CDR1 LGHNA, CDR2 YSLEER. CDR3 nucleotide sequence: TGCGCCAGCAGCCTAGGGACAGGCCGACTCACAGATACGCAGTATTTT. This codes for CASSLGTGRLTDTQYF.

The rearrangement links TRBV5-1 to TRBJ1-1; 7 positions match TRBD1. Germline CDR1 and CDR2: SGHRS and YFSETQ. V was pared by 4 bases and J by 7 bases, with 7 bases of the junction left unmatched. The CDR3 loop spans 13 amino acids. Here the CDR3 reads CASSPGTEDEAFF. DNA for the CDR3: TGCGCCAGCAGCCCCGGGACAGAAGATGAAGCTTTCTTT.

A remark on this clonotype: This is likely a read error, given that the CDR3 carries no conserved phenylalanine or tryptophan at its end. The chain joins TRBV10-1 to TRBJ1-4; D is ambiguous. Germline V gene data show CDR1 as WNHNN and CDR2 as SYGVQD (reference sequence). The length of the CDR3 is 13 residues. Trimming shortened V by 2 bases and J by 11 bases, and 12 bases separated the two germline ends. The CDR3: CASSEDLNGKLFY. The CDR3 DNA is TGCGCCAGCAGTGAGGACCTCAACGGGAAACTGTTTTAT.

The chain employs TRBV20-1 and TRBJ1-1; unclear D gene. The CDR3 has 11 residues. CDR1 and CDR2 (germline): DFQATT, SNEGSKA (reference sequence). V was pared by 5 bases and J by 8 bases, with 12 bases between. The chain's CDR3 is CSAPGSTEAFF. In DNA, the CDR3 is TGCAGTGCTCCTGGTAGTACCGAAGCTTTCTTT.

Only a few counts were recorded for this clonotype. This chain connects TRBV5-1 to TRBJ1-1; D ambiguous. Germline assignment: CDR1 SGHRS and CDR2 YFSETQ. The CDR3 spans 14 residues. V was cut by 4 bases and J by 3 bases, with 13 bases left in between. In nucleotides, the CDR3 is TGCGCCAGCAGCCTGCGGGATCCTGACACTGAAGCTTTCTTT. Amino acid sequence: CASSLRDPDTEAFF. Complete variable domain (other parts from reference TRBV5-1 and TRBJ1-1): KAGVTQTPRYLIKTRGQQVTLSCSPISGHRSVSWYQQTPGQGLQFLFEYFSETQRNKGNFPGRFSGRQFSNSRSEMNVSTLELGDSALYLCASSLRDPDTEAFFGQGTRLTVV.

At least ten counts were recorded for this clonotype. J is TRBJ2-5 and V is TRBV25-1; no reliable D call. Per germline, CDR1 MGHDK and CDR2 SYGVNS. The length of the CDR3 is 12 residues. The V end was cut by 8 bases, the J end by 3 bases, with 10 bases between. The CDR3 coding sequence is TGTGCCAGCTCTGGGCTGGAAGAGACCCAGTACTTC. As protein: CASSGLEETQYF. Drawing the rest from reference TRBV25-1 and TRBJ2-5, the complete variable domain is EADIYQTPRYLVIGTGKKITLECSQTMGHDKMYWYQQDPGMELHLIHYSYGVNSTEKGDLSSESTVSRIRTEHFPLTLESARPSHTSQYLCASSGLEETQYFGPGTRLLVL.

In DNA form, the CDR3 reads TGTGCCATCAGTGAGCCGGGCGTGGACACCGGGGAGCTGTTTTTT. It encodes CAISEPGVDTGELFF. V and J are TRBV10-3 and TRBJ2-2; D is unclear. The germline gives CDR1 ENHRY, CDR2 SYGVKD. Between the trimmed V and J ends, which lost 2 bases and 3 bases, there was a span of 10 bases. This CDR3 is 15 amino acids long.

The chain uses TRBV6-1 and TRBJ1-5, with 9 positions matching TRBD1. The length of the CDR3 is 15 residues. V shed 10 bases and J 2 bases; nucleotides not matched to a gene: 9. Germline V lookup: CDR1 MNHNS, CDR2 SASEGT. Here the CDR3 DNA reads TGTGCCAACCCGCCAGGACAGGGGCGCAATCAGCCCCAGCATTTT. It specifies CANPPGQGRNQPQHF.